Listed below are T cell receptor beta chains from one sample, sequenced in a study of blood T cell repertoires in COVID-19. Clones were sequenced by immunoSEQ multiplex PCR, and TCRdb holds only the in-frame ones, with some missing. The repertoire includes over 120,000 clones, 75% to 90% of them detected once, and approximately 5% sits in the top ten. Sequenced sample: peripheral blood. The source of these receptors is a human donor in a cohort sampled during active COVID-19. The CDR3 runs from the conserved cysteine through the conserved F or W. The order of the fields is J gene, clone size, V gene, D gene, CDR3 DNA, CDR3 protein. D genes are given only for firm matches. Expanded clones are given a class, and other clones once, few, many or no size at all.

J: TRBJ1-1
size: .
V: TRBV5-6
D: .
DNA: TGTGCCAGCTCTGGAGCCAGGGGACGGATCCAACCACAGAACACTGAAGCTTTCTTT
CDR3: CASSGARGRIQPQNTEAFF

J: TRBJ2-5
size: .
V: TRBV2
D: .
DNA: TGTGCCAGCCTCCCTCAGCCCCAGGGTGAGACCCAGTACTTC
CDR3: CASLPQPQGETQYF

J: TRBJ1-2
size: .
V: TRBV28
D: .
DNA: TGTGCCAGCACCAAACCCCAGGGCGTCGCATATGGCTACACCTTC
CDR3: CASTKPQGVAYGYTF

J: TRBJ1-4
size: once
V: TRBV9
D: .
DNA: TGTGCCAGCAGCGTAGGGAGTACTAATGAAAAACTGTTTTTT
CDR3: CASSVGSTNEKLFF

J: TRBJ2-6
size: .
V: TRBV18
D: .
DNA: TGTGCCAGCTCACCGGAGGGGGCGTCTGGGGCCAACGTCCTGACTTTC
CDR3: CASSPEGASGANVLTF

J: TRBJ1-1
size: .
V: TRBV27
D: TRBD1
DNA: TGTGCCAGCAGTTCGGACAGGGGGTTGAGTACTGAAGCTTTCTTT
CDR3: CASSSDRGLSTEAFF

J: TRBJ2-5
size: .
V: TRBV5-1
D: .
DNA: TGCGCCAGCAGCTGGGGACTGAGGGAGACCCAGTACTTC
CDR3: CASSWGLRETQYF

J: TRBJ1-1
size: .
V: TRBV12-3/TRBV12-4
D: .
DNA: TGTGCCAGCAGTTTGGGCCTGAACACTGAAGCTTTCTTT
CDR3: CASSLGLNTEAFF

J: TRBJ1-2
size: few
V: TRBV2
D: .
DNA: TGTGCCAGCAGTGAGAACCGGGACTCTAACTATGGCTACACCTTC
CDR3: CASSENRDSNYGYTF

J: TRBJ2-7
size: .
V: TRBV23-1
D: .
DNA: TGCGCCAGCAGTCCTAGCGACAGGGTTAGGGAGCAGTACTTC
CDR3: CASSPSDRVREQYF

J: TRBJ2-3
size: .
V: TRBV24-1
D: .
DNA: TGTGCCACCAGTGACCAAGGACTTACAGATACGCAGTATTTT
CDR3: CATSDQGLTDTQYF

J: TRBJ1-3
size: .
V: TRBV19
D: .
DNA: TGTGCCAGTGGACACAGCCGACTCTCTGGAAACACCATATATTTT
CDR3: CASGHSRLSGNTIYF

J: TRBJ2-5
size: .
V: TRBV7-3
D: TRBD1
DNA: TGTGCCAGCAGCCCAATGGGACAGGGGGGACAAGAGACCCAGTACTTC
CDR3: CASSPMGQGGQETQYF

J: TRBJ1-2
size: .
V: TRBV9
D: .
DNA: TGTGCCAGCAGCGTAGGATACGGGGGTTTGGGTGGCTACACCTTC
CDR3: CASSVGYGGLGGYTF

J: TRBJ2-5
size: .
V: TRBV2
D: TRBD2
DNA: TGTGCCAGCAGCAGCGGGAAGACCACAGAGACCCAGTACTTC
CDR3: CASSSGKTTETQYF

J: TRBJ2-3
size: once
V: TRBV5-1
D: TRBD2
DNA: TGCGCCAGCATCCCGGGGGAGGGACGCACAGATACGCAGTATTTT
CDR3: CASIPGEGRTDTQYF

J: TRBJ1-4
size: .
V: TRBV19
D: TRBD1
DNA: TGTGCCAGTAGTCCTCAGGGGGCGTGGGAAAAACTGTTTTTT
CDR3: CASSPQGAWEKLFF

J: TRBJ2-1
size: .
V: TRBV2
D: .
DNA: TGTGCCAGCAGTTTTAGCGCATCCTACAATGAGCAGTTCTTC
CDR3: CASSFSASYNEQFF

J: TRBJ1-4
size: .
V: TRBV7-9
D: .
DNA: TGTGCCAGCAGCTCCCGACAGGACAATGAAAAACTGTTTTTT
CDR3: CASSSRQDNEKLFF

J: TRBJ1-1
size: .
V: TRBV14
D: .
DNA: TGTGCCAGCAGCCAGTTGTGGGCGTCTGAAGCTTTCTTT
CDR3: CASSQLWASEAFF

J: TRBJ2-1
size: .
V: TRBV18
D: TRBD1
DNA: TGTGCCAGCTCACCATGGGACAGCTCCTACAATGAGCAGTTCTTC
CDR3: CASSPWDSSYNEQFF

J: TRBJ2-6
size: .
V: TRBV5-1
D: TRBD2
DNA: TGCGCCAGCAGCTTGGAGGTAGCGGGGGGGCCCGGGGCCAACGTCCTGACTTTC
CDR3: CASSLEVAGGPGANVLTF

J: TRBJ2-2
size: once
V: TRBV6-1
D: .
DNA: TGTGCCAGCAGTGAAGCGTTACAGGTTATCGGGGAGCTGTTTTTT
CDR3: CASSEALQVIGELFF

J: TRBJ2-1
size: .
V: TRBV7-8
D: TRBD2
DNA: TGTGCCAGCAGTTCCTTGGCGGGGGGGCCTCTCAATGAGCAGTTCTTC
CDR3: CASSSLAGGPLNEQFF

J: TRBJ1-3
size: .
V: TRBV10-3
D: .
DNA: TGTGCCATCAGGGACAACAGGGAATCTGGAAACACCATATATTTT
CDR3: CAIRDNRESGNTIYF

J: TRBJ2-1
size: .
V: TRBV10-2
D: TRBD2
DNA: TGCGCCAGCATTAAGACGAGCGGGATAAGCTCCTACAATGAGCAGTTCTTC
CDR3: CASIKTSGISSYNEQFF

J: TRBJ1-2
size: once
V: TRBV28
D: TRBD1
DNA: TGTGCCAGCAGTCACGGGACAGAGCCCAACTATGGCTACACCTTC
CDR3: CASSHGTEPNYGYTF

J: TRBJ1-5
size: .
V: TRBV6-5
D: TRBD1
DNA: TGTGCCAGCAGTTACAGGGGGCCTCCCCCCAATCAGCCCCAGCATTTT
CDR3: CASSYRGPPPNQPQHF

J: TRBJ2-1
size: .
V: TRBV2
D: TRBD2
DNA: TGTGCCAGCAGTGATCTGACTAGCGGCAGCTCCTACAATGAGCAGTTCTTC
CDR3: CASSDLTSGSSYNEQFF

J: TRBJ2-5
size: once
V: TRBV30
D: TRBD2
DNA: TGTGCCTGGTCGACTAGCGGGGCAGGGGAGACCCAGTACTTC
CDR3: CAWSTSGAGETQYF

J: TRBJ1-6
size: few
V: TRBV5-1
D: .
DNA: TGCGCCAGCAGCTTGCAGGATTCTAATTCACCCCTCCACTTT
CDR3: CASSLQDSNSPLHF

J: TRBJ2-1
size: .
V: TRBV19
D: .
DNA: TGTGCCAGTAGCAATCCACGGGTAGGCTCCTACAATGAGCAGTTCTTC
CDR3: CASSNPRVGSYNEQFF

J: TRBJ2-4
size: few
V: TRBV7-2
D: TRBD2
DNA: TGTGCCAGCAGCTTAGGGGGGGGGACTAGTAACATTCAGTACTTC
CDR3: CASSLGGGTSNIQYF

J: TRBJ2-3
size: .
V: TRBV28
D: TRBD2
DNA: TGTGCCAGCAGTGGCTCCGGGACTAGCAAAGATACGCAGTATTTT
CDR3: CASSGSGTSKDTQYF

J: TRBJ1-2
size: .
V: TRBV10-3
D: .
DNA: TGTGCCATCAGTGAGGGGGGCTTAGCCTATGGCTACACCTTC
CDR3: CAISEGGLAYGYTF

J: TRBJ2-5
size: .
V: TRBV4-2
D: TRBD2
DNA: TGTGCCAGCAGCGGGACTACTCAAGAGACCCAGTACTTC
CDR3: CASSGTTQETQYF

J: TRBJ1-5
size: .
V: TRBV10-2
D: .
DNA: TGCGCCAGCAGTGCCTTCCAGGATAGCAATCAGCCCCAGCATTTT
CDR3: CASSAFQDSNQPQHF

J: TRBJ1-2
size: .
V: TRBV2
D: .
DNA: TGTGCCAGCAGCCTGACAGGCTATGGCTACACCTTC
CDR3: CASSLTGYGYTF

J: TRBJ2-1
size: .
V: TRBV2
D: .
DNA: TGTGCCAGCAGTGATCGCGGGACTGAGCAGTTCTTC
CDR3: CASSDRGTEQFF

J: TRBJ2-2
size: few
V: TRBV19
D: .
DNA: TGTGCCAGTAGTATACAGGCGAACACCGGGGAGCTGTTTTTT
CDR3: CASSIQANTGELFF

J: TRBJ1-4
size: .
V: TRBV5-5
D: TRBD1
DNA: TGTGCCAGCAGCTTCTCTCCGGAGGCAGGGGGGTATGAAAAACTGTTTTTT
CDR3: CASSFSPEAGGYEKLFF

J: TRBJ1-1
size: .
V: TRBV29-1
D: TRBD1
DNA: TGCAGCGTTGAGAGGGGGCAGAACACTGAAGCTTTCTTT
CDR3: CSVERGQNTEAFF

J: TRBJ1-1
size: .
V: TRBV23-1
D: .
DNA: TGCGCCAGCAGTCTTCGGCGAGGGACTGAAGCTTTCTTT
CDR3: CASSLRRGTEAFF

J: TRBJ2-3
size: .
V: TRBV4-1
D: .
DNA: TGCGCCAGCAGCCAAGACGAGGATACGCAGTATTTT
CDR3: CASSQDEDTQYF